This passage covers 16 T cell receptor beta chains from one sample sequenced in a study of shared clonotypes between healthy human individuals. Generated by immunoSEQ multiplex PCR, the TCRdb table keeps only in-frame clones and is missing some. The sample records some 2,000,000 clones, approximately 94% being singletons. Source material: naive CD4+ T cells sorted from blood. Subset meaning: CD45RA+ positively selected. The receptors shown here come from a man aged 18 to 30 in good health.

This chain links TRBV5-4 with TRBJ1-1; D uncertain. This CDR3 has 13 amino acids. Germline V gene sequence: CDR1 SGHNT, CDR2 YYREEE (reference sequence). Trimming cost V 3 bases and J 0 bases, with 6 bases left between them. The CDR3 sequence: CASSSILNTEAFF. The CDR3 DNA reads as TGTGCCAGCAGCTCCATCTTGAACACTGAAGCTTTCTTT. The complete variable domain, with remaining parts taken from reference TRBV5-4 and TRBJ1-1, reads ETGVTQSPTHLIKTRGQQVTLRCSSQSGHNTVSWYQQALGQGPQFIFQYYREEENGRGNFPPRFSGLQFPNYSSELNVNALELDDSALYLCASSSILNTEAFFGQGTRLTVV.

The chain combines TRBV18 with TRBJ1-3; no clear D gene. The CDR3 extends over 15 amino acids. V was cut by 0 bases and J by 0 bases, with 6 bases left in between. Germline CDR1 and CDR2: KGHSH and LQKENI. CDR3: CASSPPAPSGNTIYF. CDR3 bases: TGTGCCAGCTCACCACCGGCCCCCTCTGGAAACACCATATATTTT.

The CDR3 is CASSSGTGGSKETQYF. CDR3 coding DNA: TGTGCCAGCAGCTCAGGGACAGGGGGAAGTAAGGAGACCCAGTACTTC. The rearrangement joins TRBV5-6 to TRBJ2-5; 11 bases are a match to TRBD1. Per the germline V gene, CDR1 is SGHDT and CDR2 is YYEEEE. The CDR3 consists of 16 residues. The J segment lost 5 bases and the V segment lost 3 bases, leaving 9 bases of the junction unmatched.

This chain connects TRBV6-1 to TRBJ2-7; no clear D. V was pared by 3 bases and J by 3 bases, with 18 bases between. This CDR3 has 16 residues. Germline CDR1 and CDR2: MNHNS and SASEGT. CDR3 protein: CASSDHNWQVLYEQYF. In DNA, the CDR3 is TGTGCCAGCAGTGATCACAATTGGCAGGTACTCTACGAGCAGTACTTC.

The CDR3 here is CASSWGPPSGGAEQFF. CDR3 nucleotide sequence: TGCGCCAGCAGCTGGGGCCCCCCTAGCGGGGGAGCCGAGCAGTTCTTC. This chain links TRBV5-1 with TRBJ2-1; 10 nucleotides align to TRBD2. CDR1 is SGHRS, CDR2 YFSETQ, per germline. CDR3 size: 16 residues. Trimming took 3 bases from V and 10 from J; bases not matched to a gene: 13.

The chain recombines TRBV6-5 with TRBJ1-2; 10 positions agree with TRBD1. Germline CDR1 reads MNHEY; CDR2 reads SVGAGI. V shed 5 bases and J 4 bases; nucleotides not matched to a gene: 7. The CDR3 totals 15 residues. This chain's CDR3 is CASSGRTGGFYGYTF. The CDR3 DNA is TGTGCCAGCAGTGGACGGACAGGGGGGTTCTATGGCTACACCTTC.

V and J are TRBV29-1 and TRBJ1-4; no clear D. V lost 4 bases to trimming and J lost 8 bases, with 14 bases between them. The CDR3 totals 13 residues. CDR1 is SQVTM, CDR2 ANQGSEA, per germline. CDR3 bases: TGCAGCGTTGGGCGGGGATCCGGGGAAAAACTGTTTTTT. This encodes CSVGRGSGEKLFF.

The chain uses TRBV30 and TRBJ2-7; 9 nucleotides line up with TRBD1. There are 13 residues in the CDR3. With 4 bases clipped from V and 5 bases from J, the junction kept 6 bases outside the gene matches. CDR1 is GTSNPN and CDR2 is SVGIG in the germline V gene (reference sequence). This CDR3 reads CAWTGTGFHEQYF. The DNA of the CDR3 is TGTGCCTGGACCGGGACAGGGTTCCACGAGCAGTACTTC.

This clone was found once. The same CDR3 arises from other DNA sequences in this sample as well. This rearrangement joins TRBV4-1 to TRBJ2-5; TRBD2 matches 7 bases. There are 13 residues in the CDR3. From germline, CDR1 is MGHRA and CDR2 YSYEKL. Germline trimming cut 9 bases from V and 4 bases from J; bases unmatched to any gene: 8. Here the CDR3 DNA reads TGCGCCAGTAGTAGGACTAGAGGAGAGACCCAGTACTTC. Residues: CASSRTRGETQYF.

The chain combines TRBV18 with TRBJ2-3, with D perhaps matching TRBD1 (5 bases). CDR3 size: 15 residues. CDR1 KGHSH and CDR2 LQKENI come from the germline V gene. V dropped 5 bases and J dropped 0 bases, with 12 bases sitting between them. CDR3 nucleotides: TGTGCCAGCTCAGCACAGGATCCTAGCACAGATACGCAGTATTTT. It specifies CASSAQDPSTDTQYF.

J is TRBJ1-3 and V is TRBV2; 8 nucleotides agree with TRBD1. This CDR3 region has 16 residues. Germline trimming cut 5 bases from V and 0 bases from J; bases unmatched to any gene: 6. Germline V lookup: CDR1 SNHLY, CDR2 FYNNEI. The chain's CDR3 is CASSRTGSSSGNTIYF. The CDR3 DNA follows: TGTGCCAGCAGTAGGACAGGGTCTTCCTCTGGAAACACCATATATTTT. Looking up the rest from reference TRBV2 and TRBJ1-3 gives the full variable domain: EPEVTQTPSHQVTQMGQEVILRCVPISNHLYFYWYRQILGQKVEFLVSFYNNEISEKSEIFDDQFSVERPDGSNFTLKIRSTKLEDSAMYFCASSRTGSSSGNTIYFGEGSWLTVV.

The chain couples TRBV6-6 to TRBJ1-1, with a tentative D call TRBD1 (5 bases). Germline assignment: CDR1 MNHNY and CDR2 SVGAGI (reference sequence). The CDR3 spans 13 residues. The V gene lost 5 bases and the J gene lost 1 base, with 8 bases spanning the gap. The CDR3 sequence: CASSHGQNTEAFF. CDR3 DNA: TGTGCCAGCAGTCACGGACAGAACACTGAAGCTTTCTTT.

In regard to this clone: Other nucleotide sequences from this sample produce the same CDR3. This chain joins TRBV10-3 and TRBJ2-7; no firm D call. Germline CDR1 is ENHRY and CDR2 is SYGVKD. The CDR3 is made up of 13 amino acids. Trimming left V 0 bases short and J 2 bases short, with 5 bases between. The CDR3 DNA follows: TGTGCCATCAGTGAGTCGGGCACCTACGAGCAGTACTTC. Amino acids: CAISESGTYEQYF.

The chain employs TRBV5-6 and TRBJ1-2, with D possibly matching TRBD1 (5 bases). Trimming took off 5 bases at V and 4 bases at J, with 12 bases between the two ends. Germline V lookup: CDR1 SGHDT, CDR2 YYEEEE. This CDR3 comprises 13 residues. CDR3 DNA: TGTGCCAGCAGGCGAACAGGTTTCTATGGCTACACCTTC. The encoded protein is CASRRTGFYGYTF.

This sequence joins TRBV5-1 and TRBJ1-6; TRBD1 aligns across 9 bases. The germline V gene encodes CDR1 SGHRS and CDR2 YFSETQ. The CDR3 is 15 amino acids. V lost 4 bases to trimming and J lost 9 bases; unmatched junction nucleotides: 8. The CDR3 DNA is TGCGCCAGCAGCCCTGACGGACAGGGGATTTCACCCCTCCACTTT. Translated, it gives CASSPDGQGISPLHF.

In the case of this clone: This same CDR3 is encoded by further DNA sequences in the sample. The chain links TRBV18 to TRBJ1-2; D remains ambiguous. The CDR3 consists of 13 residues. The germline V gene encodes CDR1 KGHSH and CDR2 LQKENI. V lost 0 bases to trimming and J lost 2 bases, with 4 bases between them. The CDR3 bases are TGTGCCAGCTCACCACCAGGGAACTATGGCTACACCTTC. The encoded protein is CASSPPGNYGYTF.